This TCR beta chain appears in the sequencing data of a study of cytomegalovirus exposure and HLA in healthy donors. Study observations and caveats: Some highly shared sequence variants likely arose as a pipeline artifact.

A note on this clone: The antigen remains unidentified.

Both 60 Vbeta primers and 13 Jbeta primers went into the PCR. The protocol was immunoSEQ multiplex PCR, while the TCRdb copy is restricted to in-frame clones and leaves out a portion. The data contain around 180,000 clones, 85% of them singletons. The sequenced sample was PBMCs. This TCR was sampled from a boy aged 2 to 10 in good health and CMV-seronegative.

CDR3 sequence (DNA): TGTGCCAGCAGTAGCCCCAGGCTTTTCCTAGCCAAAAACATTCAGTACTTC. Protein: CASSSPRLFLAKNIQYF. The chain combines TRBV28 with TRBJ2-4; D is undetermined. V was pared by 5 bases and J by 0 bases, with 17 bases between. Germline lookup yields CDR1 MDHEN and CDR2 SYDVKM. This CDR3 region has 17 residues.